The 21 T cell receptor beta chains below all came from one sample that was sequenced in a study of yellow fever vaccine responses in identical twins. TCRdb analysed the RT-PCR reads with MiXCR anew, one entry per CDR3 protein. The sample shows approximately 12,000 distinct CDR3 sequences, 70% to 90% of them seen only once. The material sequenced was T cells from blood (PBMCs), unsorted or a sorted subset (not recorded which), taken before or after yellow fever vaccination (not recorded which). Every receptor here comes from a woman aged 18-30 years who received the yellow fever vaccine.

The chain is built from TRBV4-1 and TRBJ2-1; tentatively, D is TRBD1 (5 bases). Per germline, CDR1 MGHRA and CDR2 YSYEKL. V lost 0 bases and J 11 bases, leaving 8 bases between the germline ends. The CDR3 totals 12 residues. CDR3 in DNA: TGCGCCAGCAGCCAAGATAGGGGTCAGCAGTTCTTC. Translating it yields CASSQDRGQQFF.

The V and J genes are TRBV29-1 and TRBJ2-1, with a tentative D call TRBD1 (6 bases). The CDR3 loop spans 12 amino acids. Germline CDR1 is SQVTM and CDR2 is ANQGSEA. Trimming stripped 5 bases from V and 7 bases from J, with 12 bases between. The CDR3 DNA is TGCAGCGTTCCCCGCAGGGGAAATGAGCAGTTCTTC. Translation: CSVPRRGNEQFF.

The V call is TRBV4-1, the J call TRBJ2-7; weak D call: TRBD1 (6 bases). CDR1 is MGHRA, CDR2 YSYEKL, per germline. This CDR3 has 13 residues. V shed 6 bases and J shed 3 bases, with 12 bases lying between them. CDR3 in DNA: TGCGCCAGCAGTCCTCTGGACAGCTACGAGCAGTACTTC. Protein product: CASSPLDSYEQYF.

CDR3 region: CASIGQGYEQYF. The CDR3, as DNA: TGTGCCAGCATAGGACAGGGCTACGAGCAGTACTTC. The genes are TRBV13 and TRBJ2-7; 8 bases align to TRBD1. Germline V gene data show CDR1 as PRHDT and CDR2 as FYEKMQ (reference sequence). The junction had 2 bases not matched to a gene; V was cut back by 7 bases and J by 3 bases. This CDR3 is 12 amino acids long. The whole variable domain, filled in from reference TRBV13 and TRBJ2-7, reads AAGVIQSPRHLIKEKRETATLKCYPIPRHDTVYWYQQGPGQDPQFLISFYEKMQSDKGSIPDRFSAQQFSDYHSELNMSSLELGDSALYFCASIGQGYEQYFGPGTRLTVT.

V is TRBV20-1 and J is TRBJ2-5, with TRBD2 identical over 12 bases. This CDR3 has 16 amino acids. Germline V gives CDR1 DFQATT, CDR2 SNEGSKA (reference sequence). V shed 3 bases, J shed 1 base, and the junction held 6 bases outside the gene matches. The CDR3 protein is CSASSLAGGTQETQYF. The CDR3 nucleotides are TGCAGTGCTAGTAGTCTAGCGGGGGGGACCCAAGAGACCCAGTACTTC.

The table lists this clonotype with a count of one. This rearrangement joins TRBV10-3 to TRBJ2-1; TRBD1 might be the D (6 bases). This CDR3 has 16 residues. Germline lookup yields CDR1 ENHRY and CDR2 SYGVKD. The V end was cut by 4 bases, the J end by 0 bases, with 13 bases between. The CDR3 sequence: CAISGRQESSYNEQFF. CDR3 nucleotides: TGTGCCATCAGTGGTAGACAGGAGAGCTCCTACAATGAGCAGTTCTTC.

The rearrangement joins TRBV3-1 to TRBJ1-1; the D gene is possibly TRBD1 (6 bases). The CDR3 has 15 residues. Per the germline V gene, CDR1 is LGHDT and CDR2 is YNNKEL (reference sequence). Deletions cut 1 base from V and 4 bases from J, with 13 bases between. Here the CDR3 DNA reads TGTGCCAGCAGCCAAGGAGCCGGGGGGGCCACTGAAGCTTTCTTT. This encodes CASSQGAGGATEAFF.

The chain joins TRBV6-1 to TRBJ2-1; D not resolved. The CDR3 covers 15 residues. CDR1 and CDR2 (germline): MNHNS, SASEGT. Trimming removed 7 bases from V and 0 bases from J, with 13 bases in between. The CDR3 DNA sequence: TGTGCCAGCACCCCAGACATGAGCTCCTACAATGAGCAGTTCTTC. Translation: CASTPDMSSYNEQFF.

J is TRBJ2-7 and V is TRBV28, with D possibly matching TRBD1 (5 bases). Germline CDR1 is MDHEN and CDR2 is SYDVKM. Deletions cut 2 bases from V and 4 bases from J, with 9 bases between. The CDR3 runs to 13 residues. This CDR3 is CASSLKGPYEQYF. The CDR3, as DNA: TGTGCCAGCAGTTTAAAGGGGCCGTACGAGCAGTACTTC.

The V gene is TRBV5-1, the J gene TRBJ2-3, with no clear D. CDR3 length equals 15 residues. Germline lookup yields CDR1 SGHRS and CDR2 YFSETQ. The V gene lost 0 bases and the J gene lost 0 bases, with 8 bases spanning the gap. The CDR3 DNA sequence: TGCGCCAGCAGCTTGGGACGGCCTAGCACAGATACGCAGTATTTT. As protein: CASSLGRPSTDTQYF. Full variable domain (outside the CDR3, taken from reference TRBV5-1 and TRBJ2-3): KAGVTQTPRYLIKTRGQQVTLSCSPISGHRSVSWYQQTPGQGLQFLFEYFSETQRNKGNFPGRFSGRQFSNSRSEMNVSTLELGDSALYLCASSLGRPSTDTQYFGPGTRLTVL.

The chain recombines TRBV29-1 with TRBJ2-7, with TRBD2 as a possible D gene (6 bases). Germline lookup yields CDR1 SQVTM and CDR2 ANQGSEA. The CDR3 has 15 amino acids. The ends were cut back, 4 bases at V and 3 bases at J, with 19 bases in the middle. For the CDR3, the DNA is TGCAGCGTTGGAGGAGGGGCCATTGGGTTCTACGAGCAGTACTTC. Translation: CSVGGGAIGFYEQYF.

The chain has TRBV5-6 and TRBJ1-5; possibly TRBD1 for D (5 bases). Trimming left V 3 bases short and J 6 bases short, with 16 bases between. The CDR3 sequence is 15 residues long. Germline CDR1 is SGHDT and CDR2 is YYEEEE. The DNA for the CDR3 is TGTGCCAGCAGCTCCCTGCAGGGCTTAGGTCAGCCCCAGCATTTT. This codes for CASSSLQGLGQPQHF.

This chain joins TRBV11-3 and TRBJ2-1; D might be TRBD1 (6 bases). Germline assignment: CDR1 SGHNT and CDR2 YENEEA. Between the trimmed V and J ends, which lost 5 bases and 0 bases, there was a span of 20 bases. CDR3 length equals 18 residues. This CDR3 reads CASSLTLTGTSSYNEQFF. DNA for the CDR3: TGTGCCAGCAGCCTTACACTCACAGGGACGAGCTCCTACAATGAGCAGTTCTTC.

To note about this clonotype: One end of the junction does not line up with germline, which may come from a read error. The chain has TRBV29-1 and TRBJ2-7; D is uncertain. Germline V CDR1 and CDR2: SQVTM, ANQGSEA. This CDR3 is 13 amino acids long. CDR3 nucleotides: TGCAGCGTTGAAGTCATGGACGGATTCCCGCTTGACTTC. It codes for CSVEVMDGFPLDF.

The chain links TRBV30 to TRBJ2-7; a weak D match, TRBD1 (6 bases). Trimming cost V 8 bases and J 2 bases, with 13 bases left between them. The CDR3 contains 12 residues. Germline V gives CDR1 GTSNPN, CDR2 SVGIG (reference sequence). CDR3 residues: CAVQGSPYEQYF. CDR3 sequence (DNA): TGTGCCGTGCAGGGGAGTCCCTACGAGCAGTACTTC.

The chain joins TRBV11-2 to TRBJ2-1; D remains ambiguous. Germline CDR1 reads SGHAT; CDR2 reads FQNNGV. Trimming shortened V by 5 bases and J by 4 bases, and 3 bases separated the two germline ends. The CDR3 extends over 11 amino acids. The CDR3 bases are TGTGCCAGCAGCGTTTACAATGAGCAGTTCTTC. Its translation: CASSVYNEQFF.

This chain joins TRBV20-1 and TRBJ2-7; D may correspond to TRBD1 or TRBD2 (7 bases each). V lost 3 bases, J lost 6 bases, and 21 bases lay in between. The CDR3 extends over 15 amino acids. The germline V gene has CDR1 DFQATT and CDR2 SNEGSKA (reference sequence). The CDR3 coding sequence is TGCAGTGCTAGTAGGTTAGGGCAGGGGGGGATCGAGCAGTACTTC. It codes for CSASRLGQGGIEQYF.

This sequence joins TRBV29-1 and TRBJ2-5; the D gene is possibly TRBD1 (6 bases). Germline V gene lookup returns CDR1 SQVTM and CDR2 ANQGSEA. V was clipped by 7 bases and J by 2 bases, with 11 bases between them. The CDR3 has 12 amino acids. In DNA form, the CDR3 reads TGCAGCGCCCGACAGGTTCAAGAGACCCAGTACTTC. Translated, it gives CSARQVQETQYF.

The J gene is TRBJ2-5, the V gene TRBV18; D might be TRBD1 (6 bases). Germline values: CDR1 KGHSH, CDR2 LQKENI. V lost 3 bases, J lost 1 base, and 15 bases lay in between. This CDR3 has 16 amino acids. The CDR3 DNA follows: TGTGCCAGCTCACCTTTACCGGACAGACCCCAAGAGACCCAGTACTTC. As protein: CASSPLPDRPQETQYF.

The rearrangement links TRBV28 to TRBJ2-1, with D unclear. V was trimmed by 6 bases and J by 7 bases, leaving 19 bases between them. Germline CDR1 is MDHEN and CDR2 is SYDVKM. CDR3 length: 15 residues. CDR3 loop: CASSSPSAGKNEQFF. The CDR3 region has the DNA TGTGCCAGCAGCTCCCCGTCGGCCGGTAAGAATGAGCAGTTCTTC.

The V gene is TRBV11-3, the J gene TRBJ2-1, with D hard to call. The CDR3 has 13 residues. Germline V gene sequence: CDR1 SGHNT, CDR2 YENEEA. Deletions cut 1 base from V and 7 bases from J, with 8 bases between. The CDR3 protein is CASSLGDLNEQFF. For the CDR3, the DNA is TGTGCCAGCAGCTTAGGGGATCTAAATGAGCAGTTCTTC. Together with reference TRBV11-3 and TRBJ2-1, the CDR3 gives the full variable domain: EAGVVQSPRYKIIEKKQPVAFWCNPISGHNTLYWYLQNLGQGPELLIRYENEEAVDDSQLPKDRFSAERLKGVDSTLKIQPAELGDSAVYLCASSLGDLNEQFFGPGTRLTVL.